This TCR beta chain is from a study of shared clonotypes between healthy human individuals. Naive CD8 cells lacked CD45RO and underwent positive selection for CCR7, leaving out terminally differentiated effector memory CD45RA+ cells. Germline CDR1 reads SGHVS; CDR2 reads FQNEAQ. The V gene lost 5 bases and the J gene lost 3 bases, with 11 bases spanning the gap. The CDR3 is 13 amino acids. TCRdb's table, derived via immunoSEQ multiplex PCR, lists solely in-frame clones and lacks some. The table records 660,000 or so clones, around 96% of them present only once. The sample taken for sequencing was naive CD8+ T cells sorted from blood. The TCR originated in a woman in her twenties or thirties in good health. The rearrangement uses TRBV7-8 and TRBJ2-7; D is perhaps TRBD2 (5 bases). CDR3 DNA sequence: TGTGCCAGCAGCCAGAGCAGCGGCTACGAGCAGTACTTC. Encoded protein: CASSQSSGYEQYF.